The subject of this entry is one TCR beta chain. This clonotype came up many times. Its antigen specificity is not known. Per-base qualities were not stored, and no clone one base away is much larger. Reading the germline V gene gives CDR1 SGHRS and CDR2 YFSETQ. From the cysteine up to the phenylalanine, the CDR3 has a length of 13 residues. Only the CDR3 part of the read is kept: 39 bases, read in frame from the first base. V loses 5 bases, J loses 1 base, and the germline ends lie 9 bases apart. The method was PCR. The listed sequencing device is Illumina HiSeq 2500. TCR libraries were prepared with molecular barcoding, using unique molecular identifiers to normalize TCRbeta repertoire quantification. Using fastp at Q25 and MiXCR, TCRdb reprocessed the public reads and kept productive beta chains. Here each entry gathers all rows of one CDR3 protein and keeps the most common genes and DNA. The sample table records about 240,000 distinct CDR3 sequences; around 13% of these occur just once. The ten most abundant clones make up 2% to 3% of the sample.

The sample originates from a study of T-cell reconstitution after alpha-beta-depleted transplantation in children (TCRdb year 2016). Looking at the study overall: The study quantitatively tracked T-cell immune reconstitution after TCRalphabeta/CD19-depleted allogeneic hematopoietic cell transplantation in children using TCR repertoire profiling.

The sequence links TRBV5-1 to TRBJ1-1; the best D guess is TRBD1, with 5 bases matching. The sample consisted of PBMCs from the stem cell graft donor, taken from the stem cell graft. The clonotype comes from a human donor who donated a stem cell graft to a child with acute lymphoblastic leukemia. The DNA is TGCGCCAGCAGGCCAAGGGGGAACACTGAAGCTTTCTTT. It translates to CASRPRGNTEAFF.